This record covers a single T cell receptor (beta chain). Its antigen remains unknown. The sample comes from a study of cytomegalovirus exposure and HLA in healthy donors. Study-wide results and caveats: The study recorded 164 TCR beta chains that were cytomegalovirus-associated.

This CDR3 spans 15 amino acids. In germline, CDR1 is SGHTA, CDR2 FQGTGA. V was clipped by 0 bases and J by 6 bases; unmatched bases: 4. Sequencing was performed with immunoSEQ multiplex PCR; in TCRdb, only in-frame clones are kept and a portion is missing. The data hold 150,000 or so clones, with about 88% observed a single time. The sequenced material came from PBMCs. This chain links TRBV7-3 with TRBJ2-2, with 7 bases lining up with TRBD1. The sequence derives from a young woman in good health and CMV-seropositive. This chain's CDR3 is CASSLTGGASGELFF. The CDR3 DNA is TGTGCCAGCAGCTTAACAGGGGGCGCGTCCGGGGAGCTGTTTTTT.